This T cell receptor beta chain is drawn from a study of PD-1 blockade in classical Hodgkin lymphoma. Each patient's relapse followed autologous stem cell transplantation, and brentuximab vedotin exposure varied. TCRdb's table, derived via immunoSEQ multiplex PCR, lists solely in-frame clones and lacks some. The sample holds about 41,000 clones, more than 70% seen once. The TCR comes from a human donor with classical Hodgkin lymphoma. Sequences were derived from peripheral blood mononuclear cells (PBMCs), sampled at baseline.

The DNA for the CDR3 is TGCGCCAGCAGCGAAATGGTCGGTAACTATGGCTACACCTTC. Residues: CASSEMVGNYGYTF. This chain joins TRBV4-3 and TRBJ1-2; no clear D gene. Germline assignment: CDR1 LGHNA and CDR2 YSLEER. CDR3 length equals 14 residues. V lost 5 bases and J 1 base, leaving 11 bases between the germline ends.